Following are 21 T cell receptor beta chains from one sample sequenced in a study of beta chain features in type 1 diabetes (dated by TCRdb to the late 2010s). Results and caveats for the whole study, not just this receptor: In all four CD4+ subsets, TCRB CDR3 length was moderately but significantly shorter in type 1 diabetes patients.

The library relied on the immunoSEQ multiplex PCR assay. The High Capacity cDNA Reverse Transcription Kit was used to reverse transcribe all of the isolated RNA, meaning that expressed TCRB transcripts were what got sequenced. This immuneACCESS table, as held by TCRdb, lists in-frame sequences with V and J called but not all clones. Of the missing ones, under half trace to an unresolved V gene in checked studies; the others have no known cause. The sample table records 300,000 to 400,000 clones; around 9.6% of these occur just once. About 0.6% of the sample is taken by the ten largest. What these receptors recognize is not known. What was sequenced was central memory CD4+ T cells from blood. The receptors were gathered from a young man with type 1 diabetes.

This clone was recorded a few times. V usage is TRBV29-1 and J usage is TRBJ2-7, with TRBD2 identical over 8 bases. Trimming removed 4 bases from V and 2 bases from J; junction bases left unmatched: 7. The CDR3 runs to 14 residues. From germline, CDR1 is SQVTM and CDR2 ANQGSEA. The CDR3 reads CSVARSGSAYEQYF. The CDR3 DNA reads as TGCAGCGTTGCAAGGAGCGGGAGCGCCTACGAGCAGTACTTC.

This clone occurred a few times. The chain combines TRBV6-5 with TRBJ2-5, with TRBD2 as a possible D gene (5 bases). Germline V lookup: CDR1 MNHEY, CDR2 SVGAGI. This CDR3 is built from 14 residues. The germline V and J ends were trimmed by 5 bases and 5 bases, with 15 bases remaining between them. The CDR3 loop reads CASSPRTWAETQYF. The CDR3 nucleotides read TGTGCCAGCAGTCCCCGGACTTGGGCTGAGACCCAGTACTTC.

The chain carries TRBV27 and TRBJ1-4; 9 positions agree with TRBD1. There are 15 residues in the CDR3. Germline assignment: CDR1 MNHEY and CDR2 SMNVEV (reference sequence). With 1 base clipped from V and 6 bases from J, the junction kept 3 bases outside the gene matches. CDR3 nucleotides: TGTGCCAGCAGTTTATGGACAGGGGAAGATGAAAAACTGTTTTTT. Protein product: CASSLWTGEDEKLFF. Full variable domain (outside the CDR3, taken from reference TRBV27 and TRBJ1-4): EAQVTQNPRYLITVTGKKLTVTCSQNMNHEYMSWYRQDPGLGLRQIYYSMNVEVTDKGDVPEGYKVSRKEKRNFPLILESPSPNQTSLYFCASSLWTGEDEKLFFGSGTQLSVL.

This chain connects TRBV6-5 to TRBJ1-5; D unresolved. The germline V gene has CDR1 MNHEY and CDR2 SVGAGI. Between the trimmed V and J ends, which lost 8 bases and 0 bases, there was a span of 2 bases. This CDR3 has 11 residues. The chain's CDR3 is CASCSNQPQHF. CDR3 DNA sequence: TGTGCCAGCTGTAGCAATCAGCCCCAGCATTTT.

In its sample, this clone was seen many times. V and J are TRBV19 and TRBJ1-2; D is unclear. The germline CDR1 and CDR2 sequences are LNHDA and SQIVND (reference sequence). CDR3 length equals 13 residues. Trimming left V 5 bases short and J 0 bases short, with 7 bases between. CDR3 nucleotides: TGTGCCAGTAGTCCAGGAGCTAACTATGGCTACACCTTC. Translation gives CASSPGANYGYTF.

There are a few counts of this clone. The CDR3 nucleotides read TGTGCCAGCAGTCCGGGACTAGGTGGCAATGAGCAGTTCTTC. Translation gives CASSPGLGGNEQFF. The chain links TRBV2 to TRBJ2-1; 8 bases align to TRBD2. Germline loops: CDR1 SNHLY, CDR2 FYNNEI. Losses at the gene ends were 5 bases for V and 6 bases for J; bases not matched to a gene: 6. This CDR3 region has 14 residues. Full variable domain (remainder filled in from reference TRBV2 and TRBJ2-1): EPEVTQTPSHQVTQMGQEVILRCVPISNHLYFYWYRQILGQKVEFLVSFYNNEISEKSEIFDDQFSVERPDGSNFTLKIRSTKLEDSAMYFCASSPGLGGNEQFFGPGTRLTVL.

The CDR3 loop is CASTLPGGEYEQYF. CDR3 DNA sequence: TGTGCCAGCACCCTCCCAGGGGGTGAGTACGAGCAGTACTTC. This chain links TRBV7-9 with TRBJ2-7; 7 bases match TRBD1. From germline, CDR1 is SEHNR and CDR2 FQNEAQ (reference sequence). This CDR3 contains 14 residues. After removal of 7 bases from V and 4 bases from J, the junction contained 10 bases not matched to a gene.

A few counts support this clone. The V gene is TRBV6-6, the J gene TRBJ2-6, with TRBD1 as a possible D gene (6 bases). In germline, CDR1 is MNHNY, CDR2 SVGAGI (reference sequence). This CDR3 contains 16 residues. V lost 5 bases to trimming and J lost 2 bases, with 13 bases between them. The CDR3 is CASSPLRGTGANVLTF. The CDR3 region has the DNA TGTGCCAGCAGTCCACTCAGGGGTACTGGGGCCAACGTCCTGACTTTC.

There are a few counts of this clone. The chain joins TRBV5-1 to TRBJ2-2, with D hard to call. V was cut by 6 bases and J by 0 bases, with 12 bases left in between. The germline CDR1 and CDR2 sequences are SGHRS and YFSETQ. This CDR3 contains 15 residues. CDR3 DNA: TGCGCCAGCAAGAGGTCGGATACGAACACCGGGGAGCTGTTTTTT. This codes for CASKRSDTNTGELFF.

This chain connects TRBV27 to TRBJ1-1, with TRBD1 matching 8 bases. Trimming at V came to 2 bases and at J to 3 bases, leaving 8 bases not matched to a gene. The CDR3 is 16 amino acids. Germline V lookup: CDR1 MNHEY, CDR2 SMNVEV (reference sequence). CDR3 sequence reads: CASSLNRGFGDTEAFF. For the CDR3, the DNA is TGTGCCAGCAGTTTAAACAGGGGGTTTGGGGACACTGAAGCTTTCTTT.

This rearrangement joins TRBV6-6 to TRBJ1-2; D uncertain. The germline V gene has CDR1 MNHNY and CDR2 SVGAGI (reference sequence). The CDR3 runs 15 residues. V was shortened by 0 bases and J by 8 bases, with 16 bases between the two germline ends. CDR3: CASSYSIVAAGGYTF. The CDR3 DNA sequence: TGTGCCAGCAGTTACTCGATAGTGGCCGCTGGGGGCTACACCTTC.

The chain has TRBV5-1 and TRBJ2-7; TRBD2 aligns across 10 bases. The V segment lost 5 bases and the J segment 3 bases; nucleotides outside the gene matches: 11. Germline CDR1 reads SGHRS; CDR2 reads YFSETQ. This CDR3 is 16 amino acids long. The CDR3 region has the DNA TGCGCCAGCAGGCCTACTAGCGGGACCGCATACTACGAGCAGTACTTC. Residues: CASRPTSGTAYYEQYF.

The chain has TRBV5-1 and TRBJ2-7; D remains ambiguous. Germline CDR1 reads SGHRS; CDR2 reads YFSETQ. With 0 bases removed from V and 3 bases from J, the gap between germline ends came to 10 bases. The CDR3 runs to 14 residues. Here the CDR3 reads CASSLASLGYEQYF. DNA for the CDR3: TGCGCCAGCAGCTTGGCCTCATTAGGCTACGAGCAGTACTTC.

The chain uses TRBV5-4 and TRBJ1-2; D call uncertain. This CDR3 has 15 residues. CDR1 is SGHNT, CDR2 YYREEE, per germline (reference sequence). Trimming left V 4 bases short and J 7 bases short, with 20 bases between. DNA of the CDR3: TGTGCCAGCAGCGTGGAAAGGACCGCCTCCGCTGGCTACACCTTC. It encodes CASSVERTASAGYTF. Full variable domain (rest looked up from reference TRBV5-4 and TRBJ1-2): ETGVTQSPTHLIKTRGQQVTLRCSSQSGHNTVSWYQQALGQGPQFIFQYYREEENGRGNFPPRFSGLQFPNYSSELNVNALELDDSALYLCASSVERTASAGYTFGSGTRLTVV.

This chain links TRBV6-5 with TRBJ2-3; the D gene is possibly TRBD2 (5 bases). Germline CDR1 and CDR2: MNHEY and SVGAGI. The CDR3 runs 14 residues. Trimming pared 5 bases from V and 8 bases from J, leaving 17 bases between. This CDR3 is CASSLGLEDGTQYF. In nucleotides, the CDR3 is TGTGCCAGCAGTCTTGGACTGGAGGACGGTACGCAGTATTTT.

Only a few counts were recorded for this clone. Germline is not matched at one junction end, which may reflect a read error. The genes are TRBV7-6 and TRBJ2-1, with 12 bases fitting TRBD2. The CDR3 is 15 amino acids. The germline V gene encodes CDR1 SGHVS and CDR2 FNYEAQ. For the CDR3, the DNA is TGTGCCAGCAGCCTAGCGGGAGGGCAATGGGATGAGCAGTTCTTC. As protein: CASSLAGGQWDEQFF.

This clone was seen ten or more times. This CDR3 is also generated by other DNA sequences in the sample. V and J are TRBV28 and TRBJ2-2, with a tentative D call TRBD1 (6 bases). CDR1 is MDHEN and CDR2 is SYDVKM in the germline V gene. The germline V and J ends were trimmed by 5 bases and 5 bases, with 9 bases remaining between them. CDR3 size: 13 residues. The CDR3 sequence: CASSPQGTGELFF. In nucleotides, the CDR3 is TGTGCCAGCAGTCCACAGGGAACCGGGGAGCTGTTTTTT.

This clone was observed many times. The chain carries TRBV18 and TRBJ1-2; 7 bases agree with TRBD1. Per germline, CDR1 KGHSH and CDR2 LQKENI. With 6 bases clipped from V and 5 bases from J, the junction kept 6 bases outside the gene matches. The CDR3 is made up of 13 amino acids. For the CDR3, the DNA is TGTGCCAGCTCCCAAGGACAGGAGTATGGCTACACCTTC. Its protein product is CASSQGQEYGYTF.

V is TRBV7-8 and J is TRBJ1-4, with 9 bases fitting TRBD1. The junction had 4 bases not matched to a gene; V was cut back by 5 bases and J by 6 bases. The CDR3 is made up of 14 amino acids. Germline assignment: CDR1 SGHVS and CDR2 FQNEAQ. In DNA, the CDR3 is TGTGCCAGCAGCATAGGACAGGGGTATGAAAAACTGTTTTTT. Translation gives CASSIGQGYEKLFF.

This clone has ten or more counts. The chain links TRBV7-9 to TRBJ1-2; D may be TRBD1 (5 bases). With 3 bases removed from V and 8 bases from J, the gap between germline ends came to 10 bases. Germline CDR1 reads SEHNR; CDR2 reads FQNEAQ (reference sequence). This CDR3 spans 12 amino acids. In DNA, the CDR3 is TGTGCCAGCAGCTTCGACAGCCACGGCTACACCTTC. Protein: CASSFDSHGYTF.

This sequence joins TRBV5-4 and TRBJ2-2; D is possibly TRBD1 or TRBD2 (5 bases each). Germline-derived CDR1 and CDR2 are SGHNT and YYREEE (reference sequence). Trimming shortened V by 3 bases and J by 2 bases, and 17 bases separated the two germline ends. The CDR3 extends over 17 amino acids. CDR3 region: CASSSFTGTDNTGELFF. CDR3 coding DNA: TGTGCCAGCAGCTCGTTTACCGGGACGGACAACACCGGGGAGCTGTTTTTT.